One T cell receptor beta chain is described in this entry. What it recognizes is unknown. This CDR3 contains 15 residues. The germline V gene has CDR1 SGHRS and CDR2 YFSETQ. The ends lost 3 bases at V and 5 bases at J; junction bases unmatched: 7. The data originate from a study of T cell responses to AZD1222 COVID-19 vaccine. Whole-study findings and limits: Donor demographics were predominantly white British with a female majority; clonal diversity may be underestimated. When two AZD1222 doses had been given, Spike-specific TCR breadth and depth rose.

Only in-frame clones appear in the TCRdb table, and some are missing; sequencing was by immunoSEQ multiplex PCR. The data show tens of thousands of clones, 90% seen once. Sequences were derived from peripheral blood, sampled 28 days after the second AZD1222 dose. This receptor was obtained from an adult who received the AZD1222 COVID-19 vaccine. The chain uses TRBV5-1 and TRBJ2-4, with 8 bases aligning to TRBD1. CDR3 residues: CASSSKTGGENIQYF. CDR3 DNA: TGCGCCAGCAGCTCCAAAACAGGGGGAGAAAACATTCAGTACTTC.